This is a list of T cell receptor beta chains from one sample in a study of human T cells and chemical hapten exposure. TCRdb fed the RACE reads into MiXCR, producing one record per CDR3 protein. Of roughly 180,000 distinct CDR3 sequences detected, approximately 20% appear once; the ten largest clones hold under 8.5%. The sample consisted of whole blood, taken in connection with sensitization to the hapten diphenylcyclopropenone (DPC). These receptors originate from a woman in her forties or fifties with alopecia areata. Some clones in this sample may be carry-over from other donors' samples. The CDR3 runs from the conserved cysteine through the conserved F or W. A D gene is named only where the DNA matches it firmly. Some rows mark clone size as missing; the rest say once, few, many or name a class of expanded clone.

>TRBJ2-7|TRBD2|TRBV20-1|-
CSANGGENSYEQYF
TGCAGTGCTAACGGGGGGGAGAACTCCTACGAGCAGTACTTC
>TRBJ2-1|TRBD2|TRBV7-2|few
CASSPRREGFDNEQFF
TGTGCCAGCAGCCCTCGGCGGGAGGGCTTTGACAATGAGCAGTTCTTC
>TRBJ2-3|-|TRBV7-2|-
CASSSTLDTQYF
TGTGCCAGCAGCTCCACATTGGATACGCAGTATTTT
>TRBJ2-1|TRBD1|TRBV5-1|-
CASNDPQGAGYNEQFF
TGCGCCAGCAACGATCCCCAGGGGGCCGGGTACAATGAGCAGTTCTTC
>TRBJ1-2|TRBD1|TRBV12-3/TRBV12-4|once
CASSAGTGGYGYTF
TGTGCCAGCAGCGCCGGGACAGGGGGTTATGGCTACACCTTC
>TRBJ2-2|-|TRBV27|-
CASMGGTGELFF
TGTGCCAGCATGGGGGGCACCGGGGAGCTGTTTTTT
>TRBJ2-3|-|TRBV20-1|few
CSASGDTQYF
TGCAGTGCTAGCGGAGATACGCAGTATTTT
>TRBJ2-1|TRBD2|TRBV7-9|-
CASSLPRLEGLYNEQFF
TGTGCCAGCAGCTTACCCCGGCTTGAGGGACTATACAATGAGCAGTTCTTC
>TRBJ1-2|-|TRBV12-3/TRBV12-4|few
CASSSSERDGYTF
TGTGCCAGCAGTTCGTCGGAAAGGGATGGCTACACCTTC
>TRBJ1-2|-|TRBV18|few
CASSVLHELYGYTF
TGTGCCAGCTCAGTTCTCCACGAGCTCTATGGCTACACCTTC
>TRBJ2-7|-|TRBV29-1|-
CSVAPSLSYEQYF
TGCAGCGTTGCACCCTCCCTCTCCTACGAGCAGTACTTC
>TRBJ1-2|-|TRBV20-1|-
CSARQGWGYTF
TGCAGTGCTAGACAGGGATGGGGCTACACCTTC
>TRBJ2-1|TRBD2|TRBV12-5|-
CASGLVGIGGLIRDNEQFF
TGTGCTAGTGGTTTGGTGGGGATTGGGGGACTAATACGAGACAATGAGCAGTTCTTC